One and the same sample provided the 18 T cell receptor beta chains below, sequenced in a study of T cells after yellow fever vaccination. TCRdb fed the 5' RACE reads into MiXCR, producing one record per CDR3 protein. The data hold around 68,000 distinct CDR3 sequences, with around 7% observed a single time. Specimen: CD8+ T cells sorted from PBMCs, collected 10 days after the first yellow fever vaccination. Source of these receptors: a man aged 18-30 years who received the YFV17D yellow fever vaccine.

This clonotype appeared many times. A read error may account for a junction end that differs from germline. V usage is TRBV12-3 or TRBV12-4 and J usage is TRBJ2-3; 15 nucleotides agree with TRBD2. The CDR3 is 15 residues long. The CDR3 region is CSSGGLAGGIDTQYF. The CDR3, as DNA: TGTTCCAGCGGGGGACTAGCGGGGGGAATAGATACGCAGTATTTT.

This clonotype was detected many times. CDR3 nucleotide sequence: TGTGCCAGCAGCTTAGAAGCAGACATGAACACTGAAGCTTTCTTT. Translating gives CASSLEADMNTEAFF. The chain uses TRBV7-2 and TRBJ1-1, with no clear D. V lost 1 base and J 0 bases, leaving 9 bases between the germline ends. Germline V gives CDR1 SGHTA, CDR2 FQGNSA. CDR3 size: 15 residues.

This clonotype was counted only a few times. V is TRBV10-3 and J is TRBJ2-7, with a weak D call TRBD2 (6 bases). CDR3 length: 14 amino acids. Germline CDR1 is ENHRY and CDR2 is SYGVKD. V was clipped by 4 bases and J by 3 bases, with 13 bases between them. The CDR3 reads CAISVGQGGYEQYV. The CDR3 DNA is TGTGCCATCAGTGTCGGTCAGGGAGGCTACGAGCAGTACGTC.

The sample holds a few counts of this clonotype. The rearrangement links TRBV7-9 to TRBJ2-5; D is unclear. Trimming removed 4 bases from V and 3 bases from J, with 6 bases in between. Per germline, CDR1 SEHNR and CDR2 FQNEAQ (reference sequence). This CDR3 comprises 12 residues. The CDR3 loop is CASSWREETQYF. CDR3 coding DNA: TGTGCCAGCAGCTGGAGAGAAGAGACCCAGTACTTC.

The chain links TRBV10-3 to TRBJ1-5, with a weak D call TRBD1 (5 bases). The germline V and J ends were trimmed by 3 bases and 2 bases, with 11 bases remaining between them. The CDR3 covers 15 residues. Germline V gene data show CDR1 as ENHRY and CDR2 as SYGVKD. The CDR3 is CAISERGGGNQPQHF. In DNA, the CDR3 is TGTGCCATCAGTGAACGGGGGGGGGGCAATCAGCCCCAGCATTTT.

There are many counts of this clonotype. The rearrangement uses TRBV20-1 and TRBJ2-3; 14 positions agree with TRBD2. The V and J ends lost 1 base and 4 bases, in that order; junction bases with no gene match: 4. Germline values: CDR1 DFQATT, CDR2 SNEGSKA (reference sequence). This CDR3 has 16 amino acids. The CDR3 is CSARGGTSGRADTQYF. Here the CDR3 DNA reads TGCAGTGCTAGAGGAGGGACTAGCGGGAGAGCAGATACGCAGTATTTT.

This clonotype was counted ten times or more. This rearrangement joins TRBV12-3 or TRBV12-4 to TRBJ2-7; D might be TRBD1 (6 bases). CDR3 length equals 16 residues. Trimming took off 6 bases at V and 2 bases at J, with 20 bases between the two ends. Here the CDR3 DNA reads TGTGCCAGCAGCCACAATGTCAGGGGCACAGCCTACGAGCAGTACTTC. This gives the protein CASSHNVRGTAYEQYF.

Concerning this clonotype itself: An end of the junction does not agree with germline; a read error may underlie this. The CDR3 is CAISPGTGGGRSPLHF. The DNA of the CDR3 is TGTGCCATCAGCCCCGGGACAGGGGGAGGACGTTCACCCCTCCACTTT. The V gene is TRBV5-7, the J gene TRBJ1-6, with 11 bases lining up with TRBD1. TRBV5-7 is labeled an ORF, and its function is uncertain. The CDR3 contains 16 residues.

This clonotype was seen at least ten times. This chain joins TRBV11-2 and TRBJ2-1; the match to TRBD1 covers 10 bases. CDR1 and CDR2 (germline): SGHAT, FQNNGV. J gave up 8 bases and V 0 bases, and 1 base lay outside the gene matches. The CDR3 has 14 residues. The CDR3: CASSLEGTGDEQFF. DNA for the CDR3: TGTGCCAGCAGCTTAGAAGGGACAGGGGATGAGCAGTTCTTC.

This clonotype was counted between two and nine times. The chain combines TRBV7-9 with TRBJ1-1; D call uncertain. The CDR3 covers 13 residues. Trimming left V 3 bases short and J 4 bases short, with 9 bases between. Germline CDR1 is SEHNR and CDR2 is FQNEAQ (reference sequence). The CDR3 is CASSLRGRTEAFF. The CDR3 nucleotides are TGTGCCAGCAGCTTGAGAGGGCGCACTGAAGCTTTCTTT.

The chain links TRBV9 to TRBJ2-5; 9 bases are a match to TRBD2. This CDR3 contains 15 residues. With V trimmed by 7 bases and J by 1 base, 8 bases remained unmatched. CDR1 is SGDLS, CDR2 YYNGEE, per germline. As DNA, the CDR3 is TGTGCCAGCGCGGCGGGGCGGGGGGGCCAAGAGACCCAGTACTTC. It yields the protein CASAAGRGGQETQYF. Combining the CDR3 with reference TRBV9 and TRBJ2-5 gives the whole variable domain DSGVTQTPKHLITATGQRVTLRCSPRSGDLSVYWYQQSLDQGLQFLIQYYNGEERAKGNILERFSAQQFPDLHSELNLSSLELGDSALYFCASAAGRGGQETQYFGPGTRLLVL.

There are many counts of this clonotype. The chain is built from TRBV10-3 and TRBJ2-3; D is unclear. The length of the CDR3 is 12 residues. Germline V gene data show CDR1 as ENHRY and CDR2 as SYGVKD. Trimming left V 5 bases short and J 7 bases short, with 10 bases between. The CDR3 DNA reads TGTGCCATCAGTCCAGACGATTATACGCAGTATTTT. Translated, it gives CAISPDDYTQYF.

This clonotype was counted ten times or more. The chain employs TRBV6-6 and TRBJ2-3; D remains unclear. Between the trimmed V and J ends, which lost 4 bases and 5 bases, there was a span of 4 bases. CDR1 is MNHNY, CDR2 SVGAGI, per germline (reference sequence). This CDR3 is built from 11 residues. The CDR3 region is CASSSEDTQYF. The CDR3 DNA reads TGTGCCAGCAGTTCGGAAGATACGCAGTATTTT.

This clonotype was found many times. The chain uses TRBV4-1 and TRBJ1-2, with 7 bases that match TRBD1. The junction had 8 bases not matched to a gene; V was cut back by 4 bases and J by 0 bases. The CDR3 length is 16 residues. Germline CDR1 is MGHRA and CDR2 is YSYEKL. The CDR3: CASSRRGQATNYGYTF. For the CDR3, the DNA is TGCGCCAGCAGCCGAAGAGGACAGGCCACTAACTATGGCTACACCTTC.

Many counts were recorded for this clonotype. This sequence joins TRBV5-1 and TRBJ2-7; 10 nucleotides agree with TRBD1. This CDR3 is built from 14 residues. The J segment lost 2 bases and the V segment lost 9 bases, leaving 8 bases of the junction unmatched. Germline V gives CDR1 SGHRS, CDR2 YFSETQ. CDR3 DNA sequence: TGCGCCACCACGACCGGGACAGGGGCCTACGAGCAGTACTTC. Translated: CATTTGTGAYEQYF. Filled out from reference TRBV5-1 and TRBJ2-7, the complete variable domain reads KAGVTQTPRYLIKTRGQQVTLSCSPISGHRSVSWYQQTPGQGLQFLFEYFSETQRNKGNFPGRFSGRQFSNSRSEMNVSTLELGDSALYLCATTTGTGAYEQYFGPGTRLTVT.

This clonotype showed up many times. The chain carries TRBV15 and TRBJ2-5, with 9 bases aligning to TRBD2. This CDR3 is 15 amino acids long. Germline lookup yields CDR1 LNHNV and CDR2 YYDKDF (reference sequence). The V gene end was trimmed by 3 bases and the J gene end by 2 bases; junction bases not matched to a gene: 4. CDR3 sequence reads: CATSRLAGEQETQYF. The CDR3 region has the DNA TGTGCCACCAGCAGGTTAGCGGGGGAACAAGAGACCCAGTACTTC.

This clonotype was found a few times. The chain has TRBV4-3 and TRBJ1-4; no reliable D call. In germline, CDR1 is LGHNA, CDR2 YSLEER. V shed 3 bases and J shed 6 bases, with 20 bases lying between them. The CDR3 sequence is 17 residues long. DNA of the CDR3: TGCGCCAGCAGCCAGGAGGAATTCGGAAGAAGAGATGAAAAACTGTTTTTT. The encoded protein is CASSQEEFGRRDEKLFF.

This clonotype was counted only a few times. The J gene is TRBJ2-4, the V gene TRBV20-1, with D perhaps TRBD1 (6 bases). The V end lost 2 bases, the J end lost 1 base, and 12 bases lay between the germline ends. Germline V CDR1 and CDR2: DFQATT, SNEGSKA (reference sequence). The CDR3 extends over 15 amino acids. CDR3 protein: CSARTGWRAKNIQYF. In DNA form, the CDR3 reads TGCAGTGCTAGAACAGGGTGGAGGGCCAAAAACATTCAGTACTTC.